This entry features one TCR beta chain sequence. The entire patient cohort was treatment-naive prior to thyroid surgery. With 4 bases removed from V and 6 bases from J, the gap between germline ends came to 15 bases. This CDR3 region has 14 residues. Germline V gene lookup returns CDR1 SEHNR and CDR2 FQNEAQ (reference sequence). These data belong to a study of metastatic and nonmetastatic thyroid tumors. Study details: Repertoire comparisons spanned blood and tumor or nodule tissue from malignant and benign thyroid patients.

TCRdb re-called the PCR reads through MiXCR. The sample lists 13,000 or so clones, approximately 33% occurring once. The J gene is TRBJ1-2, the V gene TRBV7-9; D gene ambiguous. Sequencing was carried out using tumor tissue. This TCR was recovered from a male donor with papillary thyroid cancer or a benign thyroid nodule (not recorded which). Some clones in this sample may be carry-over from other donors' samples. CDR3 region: CASSSGATFDGYTF. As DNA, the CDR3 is TGTGCCAGCAGCTCGGGAGCGACCTTTGATGGCTACACCTTC.